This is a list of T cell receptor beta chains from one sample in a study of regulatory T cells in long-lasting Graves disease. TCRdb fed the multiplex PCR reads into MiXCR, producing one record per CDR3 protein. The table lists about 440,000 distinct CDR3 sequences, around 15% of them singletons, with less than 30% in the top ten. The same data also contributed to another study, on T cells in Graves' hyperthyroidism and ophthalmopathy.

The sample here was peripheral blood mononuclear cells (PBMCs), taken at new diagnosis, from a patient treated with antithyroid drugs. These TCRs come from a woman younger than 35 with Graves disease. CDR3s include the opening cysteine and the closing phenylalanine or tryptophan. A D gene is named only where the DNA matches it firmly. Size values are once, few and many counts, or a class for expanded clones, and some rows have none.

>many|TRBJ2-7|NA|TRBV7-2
CASSLAGQGLYEQYF
TGTGCCAGCAGCTTAGCTGGACAAGGCCTCTACGAGCAGTACTTC
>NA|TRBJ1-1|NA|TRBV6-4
CASSDSNRNTEAFF
TGTGCCAGCAGTGACTCCAACAGAAACACTGAAGCTTTCTTT
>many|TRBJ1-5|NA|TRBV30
CAWQVGFQPQHF
TGTGCCTGGCAAGTGGGTTTTCAGCCCCAGCATTTT
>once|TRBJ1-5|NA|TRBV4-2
CASSQDISGQPQHF
TGTGCCAGCAGCCAAGATATTTCGGGCCAGCCCCAGCATTTT
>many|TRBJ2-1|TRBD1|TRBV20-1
CSAQDRVHNEQFF
TGCAGTGCCCAAGACAGGGTCCACAATGAGCAGTTCTTC
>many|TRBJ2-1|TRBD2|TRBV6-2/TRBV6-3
CASSLAGGPSREQFF
TGTGCCAGCAGTTTAGCGGGAGGGCCGAGTCGCGAGCAGTTCTTC
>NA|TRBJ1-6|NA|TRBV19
CASSLTGPQNSPLHF
TGTGCCAGTAGCCTAACCGGGCCTCAAAATTCACCCCTCCACTTT
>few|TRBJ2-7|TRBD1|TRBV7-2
CASSTRTGNHEQYF
TGTGCCAGCAGCACCCGGACAGGGAACCACGAGCAGTACTTC
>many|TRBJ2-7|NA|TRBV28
CASSRQGGGEQYF
TGTGCCAGCAGCCGCCAGGGGGGGGGAGAGCAGTACTTC
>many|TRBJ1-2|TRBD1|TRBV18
CASSPGQAFGYTF
TGTGCCAGCTCCCCGGGACAGGCGTTTGGCTACACCTTC
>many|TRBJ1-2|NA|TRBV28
CASSFGGSGSFYGYTF
TGTGCCAGCAGTTTTGGGGGGTCAGGTTCCTTCTATGGCTACACCTTC
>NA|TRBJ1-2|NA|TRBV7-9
CASSLALGNYGYTF
TGTGCCAGCAGCTTAGCCCTGGGGAACTATGGCTACACCTTC
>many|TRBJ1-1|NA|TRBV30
CAWRGTNTEAFF
TGTGCCTGGAGGGGAACGAACACTGAAGCTTTCTTT
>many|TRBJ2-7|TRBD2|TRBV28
CASTLSGGLGPGWQYF
TGTGCCAGCACCCTATCGGGGGGACTAGGTCCGGGTTGGCAGTACTTC
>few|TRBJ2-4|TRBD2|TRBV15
CATSRESSGLAKNIQYF
TGTGCCACCAGCAGAGAATCTAGCGGCCTAGCCAAAAACATTCAGTACTTC
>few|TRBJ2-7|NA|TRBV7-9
CASSLGLTVSYEQYF
TGTGCCAGCAGCTTAGGCCTGACAGTCTCCTACGAGCAGTACTTC
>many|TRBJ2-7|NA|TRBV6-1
CASRDPGRSSYEQYF
TGTGCCAGCAGGGACCCAGGCAGGAGCTCCTACGAGCAGTACTTC
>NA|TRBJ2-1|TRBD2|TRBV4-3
CASSQDIAGSYNEQFF
TGCGCCAGCAGCCAAGATATAGCGGGATCCTACAATGAGCAGTTCTTC
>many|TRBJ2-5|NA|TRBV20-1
CSASPGRETQYF
TGCAGTGCTAGTCCCGGACGGGAGACCCAGTACTTC
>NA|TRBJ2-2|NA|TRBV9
CASSVGWGTGELFF
TGTGCCAGCAGCGTTGGGTGGGGCACCGGGGAGCTGTTTTTT
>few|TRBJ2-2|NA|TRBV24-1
CATSAQHMNTGELFF
TGTGCCACCAGTGCCCAACATATGAACACCGGGGAGCTGTTTTTT
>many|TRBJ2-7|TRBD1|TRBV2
CASRGQAASYEQYF
TGTGCCAGCAGGGGACAGGCTGCCTCCTACGAGCAGTACTTC
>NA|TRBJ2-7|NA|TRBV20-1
CSARSKTRTYEQYF
TGCAGTGCTAGAAGCAAAACCCGTACCTACGAGCAGTACTTC
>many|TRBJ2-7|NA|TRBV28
CASNEGPIGWGEQYF
TGTGCCAGCAATGAAGGACCGATCGGGTGGGGCGAGCAGTACTTC
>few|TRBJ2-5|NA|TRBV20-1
CSASGGRQETQYF
TGCAGTGCTAGCGGTGGGAGGCAAGAGACCCAGTACTTC
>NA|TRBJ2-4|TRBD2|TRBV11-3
CASSLGRLAGGPGDIQYF
TGTGCCAGCAGCTTAGGCCGACTAGCGGGAGGACCAGGGGACATTCAGTACTTC
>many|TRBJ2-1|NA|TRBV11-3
CASSPTANEQFF
TGTGCCAGCAGCCCCACCGCAAACGAGCAGTTCTTC
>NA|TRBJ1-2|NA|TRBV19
CASTLLSGQSRDGYTF
TGTGCCAGTACCCTACTTTCAGGACAGTCACGCGATGGCTACACCTTC
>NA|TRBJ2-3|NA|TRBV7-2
CASSIKGGPDTQYF
TGTGCCAGCAGCATAAAGGGGGGGCCAGATACGCAGTATTTT
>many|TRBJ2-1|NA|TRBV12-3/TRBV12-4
CASSLAVAGGNEQFF
TGTGCCAGCAGTTTAGCGGTGGCGGGTGGCAATGAGCAGTTCTTC